This T cell receptor beta chain was identified in a study of T-cell reconstitution after alpha-beta-depleted transplantation in children. The study's findings and limits: Reported findings indicate that, about two months after transplant, alpha-beta T cells came from several hundred expanded clones, which were derived from non-depleted graft cells. Fresh T-cell production supplied most of the T-cell counts and diversity seen one year after transplant. Some patients showed high day-60 TCRbeta diversity, which derived from surviving recipient T cells and thymic progenitors.

Trimming removed 4 bases from V and 4 bases from J; junction bases left unmatched: 11. The CDR3 is 17 residues long. The germline V gene has CDR1 SGHRS and CDR2 YFSETQ. For TCRbeta, the library was prepared with unique molecular identifiers. TCRdb ran MiXCR on the PCR reads and lists one entry per CDR3 protein. The sample has roughly 20,000 distinct CDR3 sequences, under 15% seen once; the top ten hold roughly 37%. At least ten counts were recorded for this clonotype. Its cognate antigen is unknown. Material: PBMCs, mostly from graft donor cells, obtained 60 days after TCRalphabeta/CD19-depleted stem cell transplant. The source is a female patient aged 2-15 years who had a stem cell transplant for congenital amegakaryocytic thrombocytopenia, so the T cells may come from the graft donor. V gene TRBV5-1 combines with J gene TRBJ2-6; TRBD1 matches 7 bases. The CDR3 loop reads CASSVRRQGLGANVLTF. The CDR3 bases are TGCGCCAGCAGCGTACGACGACAGGGTTTGGGGGCCAACGTCCTGACTTTC.